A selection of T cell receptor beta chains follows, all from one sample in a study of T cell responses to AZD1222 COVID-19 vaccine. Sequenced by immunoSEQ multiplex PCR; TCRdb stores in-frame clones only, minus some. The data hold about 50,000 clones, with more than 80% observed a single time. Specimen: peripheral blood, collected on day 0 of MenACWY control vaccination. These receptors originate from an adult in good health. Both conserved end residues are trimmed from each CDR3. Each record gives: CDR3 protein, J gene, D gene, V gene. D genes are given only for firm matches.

ASSTLTGSETQY TRBJ2-5 . TRBV28
ASSLGHLNTEAF TRBJ1-1 . TRBV5-1
ASSQTGGAYNEQF TRBJ2-1 TRBD1 TRBV18
ASSERGRPGEQY TRBJ2-7 . TRBV6-1
ASRRTGITNTGELF TRBJ2-2 TRBD1 TRBV7-2
ASSSGTSGSNGEQY TRBJ2-7 TRBD2 TRBV28
ASSLGDLSSYNEQF TRBJ2-1 . TRBV5-1
ASSKGLAGHEQY TRBJ2-7 TRBD2 TRBV27
ASSLAGGYNEQF TRBJ2-1 . TRBV7-2
ASSLTESEAF TRBJ1-1 . TRBV7-9
ASSLWNTNTEAF TRBJ1-1 . TRBV28
ASSLVVGLGDTGELF TRBJ2-2 . TRBV5-1
ASSLSGQGGTEAF TRBJ1-1 TRBD1 TRBV28
ASSLRVGYSNQPQH TRBJ1-5 . TRBV28